These 9 T cell receptor beta chains share one sample of origin, sequenced in a study of blood T cells in healthy people across ages. PCR was performed a second time for about 7 to 12 cycles using a sample-barcoded 5' primer and a J-beta primer mix. TCRdb ran MiXCR on the 5' RACE reads and lists one entry per CDR3 protein. The sample shows a few hundred thousand distinct CDR3 sequences, roughly 29% of them seen only once. Material for sequencing was blood. The receptors originated from a woman aged 70-85 years in good health.

CDR3 DNA: TGCAGCGTTGTAAAGGCGGACCTAGCCAAAAACATTCAGTACTTC. This codes for CSVVKADLAKNIQYF. The rearrangement joins TRBV29-1 to TRBJ2-4; D gene uncertain. V lost 4 bases and J 0 bases, leaving 13 bases between the germline ends. Germline V gene lookup returns CDR1 SQVTM and CDR2 ANQGSEA. CDR3 length: 15 amino acids. The complete variable domain, with remaining parts taken from reference TRBV29-1 and TRBJ2-4, reads SAVISQKPSRDICQRGTSLTIQCQVDSQVTMMFWYRQQPGQSLTLIATANQGSEATYESGFVIDKFPISRPNLTFSTLTVSNMSPEDSSIYLCSVVKADLAKNIQYFGAGTRLSVL.

The V gene is TRBV12-3 or TRBV12-4, the J gene TRBJ2-7; D unclear. The CDR3 length is 12 residues. V was clipped by 3 bases and J by 5 bases, with 8 bases between them. CDR3 residues: CASSLGNHEQYF. The CDR3 DNA reads as TGTGCCAGCAGTTTGGGTAACCACGAGCAGTACTTC.

The chain joins TRBV28 to TRBJ2-2; D may be TRBD2 (6 bases). The CDR3 consists of 13 residues. The germline V and J ends were trimmed by 7 bases and 8 bases, with 14 bases remaining between them. Germline V gene data show CDR1 as MDHEN and CDR2 as SYDVKM. CDR3 sequence: CASTGRGYGELFF. For the CDR3, the DNA is TGTGCCAGCACCGGGCGGGGATATGGGGAGCTGTTTTTT.

V is TRBV2 and J is TRBJ2-1; D possibly matches TRBD1 or TRBD2 (5 bases each). This CDR3 has 15 amino acids. Germline values: CDR1 SNHLY, CDR2 FYNNEI. The ends were cut back, 2 bases at V and 2 bases at J, with 10 bases in the middle. The CDR3 region is CASSERQGPYNEQFF. The CDR3 bases are TGTGCCAGCAGTGAAAGGCAGGGACCCTACAATGAGCAGTTCTTC.

This clonotype was counted only a few times. CDR3 amino acids: CASSLDWTGHEKLFF. The DNA of the CDR3 is TGTGCCAGCAGCTTAGATTGGACAGGTCATGAAAAACTGTTTTTT. The V call is TRBV7-2, the J call TRBJ1-4; TRBD1 matches 7 bases. This CDR3 region has 15 residues. The trim removed 1 base at V and 6 bases at J, leaving 5 bases unmatched. Germline loops: CDR1 SGHTA, CDR2 FQGNSA.

The chain links TRBV10-3 to TRBJ2-2; D is unresolved. Between the trimmed V and J ends, which lost 4 bases and 0 bases, there was a span of 6 bases. Per the germline V gene, CDR1 is ENHRY and CDR2 is SYGVKD. This CDR3 has 14 amino acids. The CDR3 here is CAISGRANTGELFF. Here the CDR3 DNA reads TGTGCCATCAGTGGTCGAGCGAACACCGGGGAGCTGTTTTTT.

This clonotype was recorded a few times. The J gene is TRBJ2-2, the V gene TRBV28, with D perhaps matching TRBD1 (6 bases). Germline V gives CDR1 MDHEN, CDR2 SYDVKM. The V end was cut by 11 bases, the J end by 8 bases, with 15 bases between. CDR3 size: 12 residues. The CDR3 DNA reads TGTGCCCTCCAGGGGCGCGCTGGGGAGCTGTTTTTT. Protein product: CALQGRAGELFF.

This clonotype has just a few counts. This CDR3 is CASSQGLLLAGIQETQYF. The CDR3 DNA reads TGCGCCAGCAGCCAAGGACTGTTGCTAGCGGGAATACAAGAGACCCAGTACTTC. The chain is built from TRBV4-1 and TRBJ2-5; TRBD2 matches at 9 bases. J gave up 2 bases and V 1 base, and 11 bases lay outside the gene matches. The CDR3 contains 18 residues. The V gene's germline CDR1 is MGHRA and CDR2 YSYEKL.

The chain employs TRBV6-2 or TRBV6-3 and TRBJ2-5, with 11 bases matching TRBD2. The CDR3 has 17 amino acids. From germline, CDR1 is MNHEY and CDR2 SVGEGT. V lost 2 bases, J lost 4 bases, and 9 bases stayed unmatched. CDR3 region: CASSYDADGLAGETQYF. CDR3 nucleotides: TGTGCCAGCAGTTACGATGCTGACGGACTAGCGGGAGAGACCCAGTACTTC.